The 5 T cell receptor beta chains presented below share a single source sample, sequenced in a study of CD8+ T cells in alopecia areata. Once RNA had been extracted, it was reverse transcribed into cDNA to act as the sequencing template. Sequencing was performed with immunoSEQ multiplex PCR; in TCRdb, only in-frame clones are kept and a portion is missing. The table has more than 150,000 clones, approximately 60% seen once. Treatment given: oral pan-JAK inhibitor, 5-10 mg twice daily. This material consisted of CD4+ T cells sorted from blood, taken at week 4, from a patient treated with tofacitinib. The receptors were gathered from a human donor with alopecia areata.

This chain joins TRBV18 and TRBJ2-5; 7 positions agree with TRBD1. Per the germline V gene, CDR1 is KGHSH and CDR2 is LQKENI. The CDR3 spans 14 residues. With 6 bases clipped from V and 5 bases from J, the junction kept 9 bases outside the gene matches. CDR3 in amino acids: CASSPRTGEETQYF. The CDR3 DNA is TGTGCCAGCTCGCCCCGAACAGGGGAGGAGACCCAGTACTTC.

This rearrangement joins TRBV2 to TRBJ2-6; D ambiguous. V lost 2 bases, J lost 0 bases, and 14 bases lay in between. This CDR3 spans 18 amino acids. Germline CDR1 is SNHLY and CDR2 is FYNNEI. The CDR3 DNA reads TGTGCCAGCAGTGAATGGGCAGGCTTTCTCTCTGGGGCCAACGTCCTGACTTTC. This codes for CASSEWAGFLSGANVLTF.

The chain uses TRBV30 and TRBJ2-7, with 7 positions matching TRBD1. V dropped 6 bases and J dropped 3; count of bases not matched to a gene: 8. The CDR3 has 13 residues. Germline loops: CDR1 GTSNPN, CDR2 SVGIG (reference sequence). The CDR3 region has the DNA TGTGCCTGCCAGAGACAGGGATACTACGAGCAGTACTTC. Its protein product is CACQRQGYYEQYF.

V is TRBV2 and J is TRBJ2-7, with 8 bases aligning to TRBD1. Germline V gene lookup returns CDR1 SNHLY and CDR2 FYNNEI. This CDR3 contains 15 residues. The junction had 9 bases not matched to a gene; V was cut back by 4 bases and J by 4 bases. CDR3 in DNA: TGTGCCAGCAGTGTCCCCCGGGACAGGCCGTACGAGCAGTACTTC. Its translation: CASSVPRDRPYEQYF.

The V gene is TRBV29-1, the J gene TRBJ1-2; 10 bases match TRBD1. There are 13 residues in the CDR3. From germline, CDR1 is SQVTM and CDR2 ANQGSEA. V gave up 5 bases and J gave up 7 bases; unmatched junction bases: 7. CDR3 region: CSVRQGAFSGYTF. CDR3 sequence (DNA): TGCAGCGTTCGACAGGGGGCGTTTAGTGGCTACACCTTC.